The 22 T cell receptor beta chains below were found in one sample sequenced in a study of blood T cell repertoires in COVID-19. Clones were read by immunoSEQ multiplex PCR, and TCRdb kept only the in-frame ones, dropping some. The sample shows about 270,000 clones, about 89% of them seen only once. The specimen was PBMCs or T cells enriched from blood (not recorded which). Receptors originate from a woman aged 18-29 years who had recovered from COVID-19.

The rearrangement links TRBV15 to TRBJ2-7, with TRBD1 as a possible D gene (6 bases). The CDR3 loop spans 16 amino acids. CDR1 and CDR2 from the germline V gene are LNHNV and YYDKDF (reference sequence). The ends were cut back, 0 bases at V and 3 bases at J, with 15 bases in the middle. The CDR3 region is CATSRERGGIHYEQYF. The CDR3 region has the DNA TGTGCCACCAGCAGAGAACGAGGGGGAATACACTACGAGCAGTACTTC.

This clone was observed a few times. This chain connects TRBV7-9 to TRBJ1-5, with D possibly TRBD1 on 5 matching bases. The V and J ends lost 1 base and 0 bases respectively, with 10 bases between them. Germline V gives CDR1 SEHNR, CDR2 FQNEAQ (reference sequence). The CDR3 is 16 residues long. CDR3 residues: CASSLGGYYSNQPQHF. The CDR3 nucleotides read TGTGCCAGCAGCTTAGGGGGCTACTATAGCAATCAGCCCCAGCATTTT.

The chain joins TRBV27 to TRBJ2-3, with TRBD1 identical over 7 bases. The CDR3 spans 12 residues. Germline trimming cut 5 bases from V and 10 bases from J; bases unmatched to any gene: 6. CDR1 and CDR2 (germline): MNHEY, SMNVEV (reference sequence). The CDR3 DNA sequence: TGTGCCAGCAGTCCTCGGCAGGGGGCGCAGTATTTT. Protein: CASSPRQGAQYF.

The chain joins TRBV7-2 to TRBJ1-1, with TRBD1 as a possible D gene (5 bases). Trimming cost V 0 bases and J 7 bases, with 15 bases left between them. In germline, CDR1 is SGHTA, CDR2 FQGNSA. The CDR3 spans 15 residues. CDR3 sequence: CASSLAGREADEAFF. In nucleotides, the CDR3 is TGTGCCAGCAGCTTAGCGGGCAGGGAGGCGGATGAAGCTTTCTTT.

The table lists this clone with a count of one. This rearrangement joins TRBV10-3 to TRBJ1-6; no clear D. This CDR3 region has 16 residues. V was shortened by 7 bases and J by 0 bases, with 13 bases between the two germline ends. Germline-derived CDR1 and CDR2 are ENHRY and SYGVKD. The CDR3 loop is CAIKSGESSYNSPLHF. The CDR3 nucleotides are TGTGCCATCAAATCCGGGGAGAGCTCCTATAATTCACCCCTCCACTTT.

The chain's CDR3 is CASSEQGVTYNEQFF. In nucleotides, the CDR3 is TGTGCCAGCAGCGAACAGGGAGTAACCTACAATGAGCAGTTCTTC. The rearrangement links TRBV7-9 to TRBJ2-1, with a possible D match to TRBD1 (6 bases). The CDR3 totals 15 residues. V was clipped by 5 bases and J by 2 bases, with 13 bases between them. Germline CDR1 reads SEHNR; CDR2 reads FQNEAQ (reference sequence).

The genes are TRBV19 and TRBJ2-5; 9 bases fit TRBD2. Germline V gene lookup returns CDR1 LNHDA and CDR2 SQIVND (reference sequence). Trimming at V came to 2 bases and at J to 1 base, leaving 11 bases not matched to a gene. The CDR3 extends over 18 amino acids. CDR3 bases: TGTGCCAGTAGTATAAGACTAGCGGCCCTAAGGTCCCAAGAGACCCAGTACTTC. It encodes CASSIRLAALRSQETQYF.

The chain joins TRBV3-1 (or the pseudogene TRBV3-2) to TRBJ1-2, with D unresolved. The CDR3 runs to 15 residues. The V and J ends lost 4 bases and 8 bases respectively, with 20 bases between them. CDR1 and CDR2 (germline): LGHDT, YNNKEL (reference sequence). CDR3 in DNA: TGTGCCAGCAGCCCCCCAGAGTCCCGGCGGGTAGGCTACACCTTC. It encodes CASSPPESRRVGYTF.

This chain connects TRBV4-2 to TRBJ2-3; 9 positions match TRBD2. The trim removed 4 bases at V and 2 bases at J, leaving 19 bases unmatched. There are 20 residues in the CDR3. CDR1 and CDR2 (germline): LGHNA, YNFKEQ. This CDR3 is CASSRLGISREGSPTDTQYF. For the CDR3, the DNA is TGTGCCAGCAGCCGACTCGGTATCTCGCGGGAGGGTTCACCCACAGATACGCAGTATTTT.

The chain links TRBV5-1 to TRBJ2-3; 7 nucleotides line up with TRBD2. With V trimmed by 0 bases and J by 0 bases, 4 bases remained unmatched. CDR3 size: 16 residues. CDR1 is SGHRS and CDR2 is YFSETQ in the germline V gene. The CDR3 sequence: CASSLVPAGSTDTQYF. Here the CDR3 DNA reads TGCGCCAGCAGCTTGGTCCCAGCGGGGAGCACAGATACGCAGTATTTT.

The chain is built from TRBV13 and TRBJ2-3; TRBD2 matches 14 bases. Germline V gene lookup returns CDR1 PRHDT and CDR2 FYEKMQ (reference sequence). The J segment lost 0 bases and the V segment lost 5 bases, leaving 7 bases of the junction unmatched. This CDR3 comprises 18 residues. CDR3 residues: CASSTPGLAGASTDTQYF. CDR3 bases: TGTGCCAGCAGCACACCGGGACTAGCGGGAGCTAGCACAGATACGCAGTATTTT.

This clone was counted only a few times. The genes are TRBV7-6 and TRBJ2-5; 9 bases fit TRBD2. The CDR3 spans 16 residues. The junction had 7 bases not matched to a gene; V was cut back by 3 bases and J by 2 bases. In germline, CDR1 is SGHVS, CDR2 FNYEAQ. In DNA form, the CDR3 reads TGTGCCAGCAGCTTCGCCCCAGCGGGGGGTCAAGAGACCCAGTACTTC. Translation: CASSFAPAGGQETQYF. Full variable domain (missing parts from reference TRBV7-6 and TRBJ2-5): GAGVSQSPRYKVTKRGQDVALRCDPISGHVSLYWYRQALGQGPEFLTYFNYEAQQDKSGLPNDRFSAERPEGSISTLTIQRTEQRDSAMYRCASSFAPAGGQETQYFGPGTRLLVL.

The rearrangement links TRBV27 to TRBJ2-7; 10 nucleotides agree with TRBD1. V gave up 4 bases and J gave up 3 bases; unmatched junction bases: 6. Germline-derived CDR1 and CDR2 are MNHEY and SMNVEV (reference sequence). The CDR3 has 15 amino acids. The CDR3 sequence: CASSSRTGGHYEQYF. CDR3 in DNA: TGTGCCAGCAGTTCCCGGACAGGGGGACACTACGAGCAGTACTTC.

This sequence joins TRBV2 and TRBJ1-1; D is uncertain. V lost 5 bases, J lost 10 bases, and 11 bases lay in between. Germline-derived CDR1 and CDR2 are SNHLY and FYNNEI. The CDR3 spans 11 residues. The CDR3, as DNA: TGTGCCAGCAGTCGGGAATCTGGAGCTTTCTTT. This gives the protein CASSRESGAFF.

V gene TRBV29-1 combines with J gene TRBJ2-7; possible D gene TRBD1, 7 bases. Germline V gene sequence: CDR1 SQVTM, CDR2 ANQGSEA. CDR3 size: 13 residues. The V end lost 4 bases, the J end lost 2 bases, and 12 bases lay between the germline ends. The CDR3 region is CSVGRDSPYEQYF. The CDR3 nucleotides are TGCAGCGTTGGGCGGGACAGTCCCTACGAGCAGTACTTC.

V usage is TRBV2 and J usage is TRBJ2-3; 10 bases are shared with TRBD2. The CDR3 spans 16 residues. Germline CDR1 is SNHLY and CDR2 is FYNNEI. The ends lost 2 bases at V and 1 base at J; junction bases unmatched: 3. CDR3 bases: TGTGCCAGCAGTGAATGGCTAGCGGGAGGCACAGATACGCAGTATTTT. This sequence encodes CASSEWLAGGTDTQYF. Combining the CDR3 with reference TRBV2 and TRBJ2-3 gives the whole variable domain EPEVTQTPSHQVTQMGQEVILRCVPISNHLYFYWYRQILGQKVEFLVSFYNNEISEKSEIFDDQFSVERPDGSNFTLKIRSTKLEDSAMYFCASSEWLAGGTDTQYFGPGTRLTVL.

This clone has more than one count but fewer than ten. This rearrangement joins TRBV18 to TRBJ1-5, with D uncertain. Germline V gives CDR1 KGHSH, CDR2 LQKENI. CDR3 length: 13 residues. Between the trimmed V and J ends, which lost 1 base and 11 bases, there was a span of 12 bases. In DNA, the CDR3 is TGTGCCAGCTCACCACTTCCGGGAAACGCCCAGCATTTT. It specifies CASSPLPGNAQHF.

The CDR3 sequence is CASSLIGTGRLLANVLTF. For the CDR3, the DNA is TGTGCCAGCAGCTTAATCGGGACAGGCCGCCTCCTGGCCAACGTCCTGACTTTC. The rearrangement uses TRBV7-8 and TRBJ2-6, with 8 positions matching TRBD1. The CDR3 is 18 residues long. V trimming: 2 bases; J trimming: 6 bases; junction bases outside the gene matches: 12. CDR1 SGHVS and CDR2 FQNEAQ come from the germline V gene.

This clone was recorded only once. Other DNA sequences in this specimen translate into the identical CDR3. The chain couples TRBV28 to TRBJ2-3, with 8 bases lining up with TRBD2. This CDR3 is built from 15 residues. In germline, CDR1 is MDHEN, CDR2 SYDVKM. V lost 2 bases, J lost 2 bases, and 3 bases stayed unmatched. As DNA, the CDR3 is TGTGCCAGCAGTTTAGCGGGAGGCACCACAGATACGCAGTATTTT. This sequence encodes CASSLAGGTTDTQYF.

V usage is TRBV7-3 and J usage is TRBJ2-3; D possibly corresponds to TRBD2 (5 bases). This CDR3 is 14 amino acids long. Trimming removed 5 bases at V and 0 bases at J, with 9 bases between. Germline V gene sequence: CDR1 SGHTA, CDR2 FQGTGA. CDR3 in amino acids: CASSAGLSTDTQYF. The CDR3 nucleotides read TGTGCCAGCAGCGCCGGACTTAGCACAGATACGCAGTATTTT. Drawing the rest from reference TRBV7-3 and TRBJ2-3, the complete variable domain is GAGVSQTPSNKVTEKGKYVELRCDPISGHTALYWYRQSLGQGPEFLIYFQGTGAADDSGLPNDRFFAVRPEGSVSTLKIQRTERGDSAVYLCASSAGLSTDTQYFGPGTRLTVL.

The rearrangement uses TRBV27 and TRBJ1-4; perhaps TRBD1 as D (5 bases). V lost 8 bases and J lost 0, with 13 bases in between. The CDR3 is 15 residues long. Germline loops: CDR1 MNHEY, CDR2 SMNVEV (reference sequence). The DNA of the CDR3 is TGTGCCAGCCGGGGGGGATTTGCAACTAATGAAAAACTGTTTTTT. This codes for CASRGGFATNEKLFF.

V usage is TRBV20-1 and J usage is TRBJ2-1; no clear D. Germline CDR1 and CDR2: DFQATT and SNEGSKA (reference sequence). The V end was cut by 5 bases, the J end by 4 bases, with 6 bases between. This CDR3 contains 11 residues. For the CDR3, the DNA is TGCAGTGCTCCTCAGTACAATGAGCAGTTCTTC. Protein: CSAPQYNEQFF.